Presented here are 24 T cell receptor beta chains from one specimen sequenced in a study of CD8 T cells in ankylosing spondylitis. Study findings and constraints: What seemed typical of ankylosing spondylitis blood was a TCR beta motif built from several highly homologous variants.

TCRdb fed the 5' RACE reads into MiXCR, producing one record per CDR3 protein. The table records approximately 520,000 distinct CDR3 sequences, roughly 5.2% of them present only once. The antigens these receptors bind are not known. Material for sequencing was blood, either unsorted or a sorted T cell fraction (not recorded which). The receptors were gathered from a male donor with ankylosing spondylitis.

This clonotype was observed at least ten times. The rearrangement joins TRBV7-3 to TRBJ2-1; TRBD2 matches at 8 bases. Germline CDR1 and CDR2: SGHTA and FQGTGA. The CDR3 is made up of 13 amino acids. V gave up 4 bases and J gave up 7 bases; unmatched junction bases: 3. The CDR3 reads CASSSSGLNEQFF. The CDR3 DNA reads TGTGCCAGCAGCTCTAGCGGGTTGAATGAGCAGTTCTTC.

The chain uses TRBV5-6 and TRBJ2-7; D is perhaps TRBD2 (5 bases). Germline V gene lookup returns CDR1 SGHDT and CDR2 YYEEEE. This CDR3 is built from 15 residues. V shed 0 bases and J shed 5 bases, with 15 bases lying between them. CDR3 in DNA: TGTGCCAGCAGCTTGGAAGTCGGGGTATGGAACGAGCAGTACTTC. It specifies CASSLEVGVWNEQYF.

The CDR3 sequence is CASTRGEGRRSSPLHF. The CDR3 DNA is TGTGCCAGCACCCGAGGGGAGGGACGGAGGAGCTCACCCCTCCACTTT. The rearrangement links TRBV7-8 to TRBJ1-6, with D tentatively TRBD1 (5 bases). The CDR3 sequence is 16 residues long. The V gene lost 7 bases and the J gene lost 10 bases, with 23 bases spanning the gap. The germline gives CDR1 SGHVS, CDR2 FQNEAQ.

The CDR3 DNA sequence: TGCGCCAGCAGCTGGACAGTTCTGGACGAGCAGTACTTC. Its protein is CASSWTVLDEQYF. The chain is built from TRBV5-1 and TRBJ2-7, with a possible D match to TRBD1 (6 bases). The V gene's germline CDR1 is SGHRS and CDR2 YFSETQ. CDR3 size: 13 residues. V was trimmed by 3 bases and J by 5 bases, leaving 12 bases between them.

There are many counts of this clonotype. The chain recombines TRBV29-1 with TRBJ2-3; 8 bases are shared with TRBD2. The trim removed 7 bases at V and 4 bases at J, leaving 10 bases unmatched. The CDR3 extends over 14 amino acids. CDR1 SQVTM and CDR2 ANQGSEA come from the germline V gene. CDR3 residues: CSGERGRGSDTQYF. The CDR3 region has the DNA TGCAGCGGGGAGCGGGGGCGGGGGTCAGATACGCAGTATTTT.

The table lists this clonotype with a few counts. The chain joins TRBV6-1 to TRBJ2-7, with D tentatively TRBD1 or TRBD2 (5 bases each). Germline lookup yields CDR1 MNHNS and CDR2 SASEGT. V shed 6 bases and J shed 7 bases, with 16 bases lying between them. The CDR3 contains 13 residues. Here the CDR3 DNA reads TGTGCCAGCAGGGGGTCGGGACGGCCGGAGCAGTACTTC. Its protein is CASRGSGRPEQYF.

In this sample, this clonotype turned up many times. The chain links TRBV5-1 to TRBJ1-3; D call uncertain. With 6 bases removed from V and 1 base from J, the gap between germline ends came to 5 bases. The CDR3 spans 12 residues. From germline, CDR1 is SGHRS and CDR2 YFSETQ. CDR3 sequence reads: CASTASGNTIYF. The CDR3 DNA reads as TGCGCCAGCACCGCATCTGGAAACACCATATATTTT.

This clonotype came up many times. CDR3 in DNA: TGCGCCAGCAGCGGTAGGGGCGGACGGTCAGCCTACGAGCAGTACTTC. This translates into CASSGRGGRSAYEQYF. The V call is TRBV5-1, the J call TRBJ2-7, with D possibly matching TRBD1 (5 bases). Looked up from germline, CDR1 is SGHRS and CDR2 is YFSETQ. The CDR3 has 16 amino acids. V lost 4 bases, J lost 2 bases, and 19 bases lay in between. The full variable domain, in which reference TRBV5-1 and TRBJ2-7 provide the parts outside the CDR3, is KAGVTQTPRYLIKTRGQQVTLSCSPISGHRSVSWYQQTPGQGLQFLFEYFSETQRNKGNFPGRFSGRQFSNSRSEMNVSTLELGDSALYLCASSGRGGRSAYEQYFGPGTRLTVT.

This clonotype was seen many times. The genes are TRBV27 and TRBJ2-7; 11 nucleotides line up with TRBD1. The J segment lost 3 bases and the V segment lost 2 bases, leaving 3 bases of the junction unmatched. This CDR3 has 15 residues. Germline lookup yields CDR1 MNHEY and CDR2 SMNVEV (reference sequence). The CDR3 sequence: CASSLIGTGGYEQYF. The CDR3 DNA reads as TGTGCCAGCAGTTTAATAGGGACAGGGGGCTACGAGCAGTACTTC.

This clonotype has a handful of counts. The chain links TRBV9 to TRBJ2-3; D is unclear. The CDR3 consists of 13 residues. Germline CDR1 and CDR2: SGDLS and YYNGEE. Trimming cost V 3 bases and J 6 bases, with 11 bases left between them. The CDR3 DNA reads TGTGCCAGCAGCGCGGAGCCACGGGATACGCAGTATTTT. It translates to CASSAEPRDTQYF.

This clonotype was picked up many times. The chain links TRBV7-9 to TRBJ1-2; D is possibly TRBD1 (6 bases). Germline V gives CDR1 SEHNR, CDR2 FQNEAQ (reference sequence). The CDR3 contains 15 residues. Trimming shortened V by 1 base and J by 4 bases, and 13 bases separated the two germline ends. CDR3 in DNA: TGTGCCAGCAGCTTAGGACAGGTGCACCCCTATGGCTACACCTTC. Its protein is CASSLGQVHPYGYTF.

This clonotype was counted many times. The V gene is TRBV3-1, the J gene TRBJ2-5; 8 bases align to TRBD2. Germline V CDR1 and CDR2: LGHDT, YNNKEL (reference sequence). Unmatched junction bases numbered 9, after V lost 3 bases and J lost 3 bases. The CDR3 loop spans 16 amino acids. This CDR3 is CASSHLKRGREETQYF. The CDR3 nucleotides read TGTGCCAGCAGCCACTTGAAGCGGGGGAGGGAAGAGACCCAGTACTTC.

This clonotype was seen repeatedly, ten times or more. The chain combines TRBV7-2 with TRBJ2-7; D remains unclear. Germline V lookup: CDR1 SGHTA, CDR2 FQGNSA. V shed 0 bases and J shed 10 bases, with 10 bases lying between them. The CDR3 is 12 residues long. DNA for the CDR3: TGTGCCAGCAGCTTAGCTGGGCCGCCCCAGTACTTC. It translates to CASSLAGPPQYF.

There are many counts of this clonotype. The CDR3 DNA reads as TGCAGCGCCGGCCCTAGCGGGAGGGCCTTCTACAATGAGCAGTTCTTC. This codes for CSAGPSGRAFYNEQFF. The chain couples TRBV29-1 to TRBJ2-1, with TRBD2 identical over 12 bases. There are 16 residues in the CDR3. Per the germline V gene, CDR1 is SQVTM and CDR2 is ANQGSEA. V lost 7 bases, J lost 3 bases, and 10 bases stayed unmatched.

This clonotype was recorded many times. The CDR3 DNA reads TGCGCCAGCAGCCCTAGCGGGGGTAACTACGAGCAGTACTTC. Its translation is CASSPSGGNYEQYF. The rearrangement uses TRBV5-1 and TRBJ2-7; 10 bases agree with TRBD2. The J segment lost 3 bases and the V segment lost 4 bases, leaving 4 bases of the junction unmatched. Per the germline V gene, CDR1 is SGHRS and CDR2 is YFSETQ. The CDR3 has 14 residues.

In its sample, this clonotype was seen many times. The CDR3 reads CATSREVAGDSWQFF. CDR3 bases: TGTGCCACCAGCAGAGAGGTGGCAGGGGATTCTTGGCAGTTCTTC. The genes are TRBV15 and TRBJ2-1; D is perhaps TRBD1 (6 bases). Trimming pared 0 bases from V and 12 bases from J, leaving 18 bases between. Germline CDR1 LNHNV, CDR2 YYDKDF (reference sequence). CDR3 length equals 15 residues.

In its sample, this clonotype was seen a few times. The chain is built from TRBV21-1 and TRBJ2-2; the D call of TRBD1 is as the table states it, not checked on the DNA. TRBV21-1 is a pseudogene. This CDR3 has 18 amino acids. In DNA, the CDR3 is TGTGCCAGCAGCAAAGAAGTCCAGGACAGGGGGAACACCGGGGAGCTGTTTTTT. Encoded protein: CASSKEVQDRGNTGELFF.

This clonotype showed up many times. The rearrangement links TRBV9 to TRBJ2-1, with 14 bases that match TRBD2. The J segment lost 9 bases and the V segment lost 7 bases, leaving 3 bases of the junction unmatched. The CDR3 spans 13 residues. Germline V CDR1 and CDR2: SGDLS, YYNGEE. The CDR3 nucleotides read TGTGCCAGCGGGACTAGCGGGAGTCGTGAGCAGTTCTTC. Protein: CASGTSGSREQFF.

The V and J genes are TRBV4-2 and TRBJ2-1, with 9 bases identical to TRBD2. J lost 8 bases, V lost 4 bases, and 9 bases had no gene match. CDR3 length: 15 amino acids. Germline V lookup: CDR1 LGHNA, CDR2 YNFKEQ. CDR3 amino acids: CASSPGVAGAYEQFF. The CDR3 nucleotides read TGTGCCAGCAGCCCCGGGGTAGCGGGAGCTTATGAGCAGTTCTTC.

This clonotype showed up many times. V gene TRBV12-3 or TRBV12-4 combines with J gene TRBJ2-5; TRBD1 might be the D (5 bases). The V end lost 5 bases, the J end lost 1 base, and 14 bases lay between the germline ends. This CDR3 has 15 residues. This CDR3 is CASSPPDIGQETQYF. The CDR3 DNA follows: TGTGCCAGCAGTCCCCCGGACATCGGCCAAGAGACCCAGTACTTC.

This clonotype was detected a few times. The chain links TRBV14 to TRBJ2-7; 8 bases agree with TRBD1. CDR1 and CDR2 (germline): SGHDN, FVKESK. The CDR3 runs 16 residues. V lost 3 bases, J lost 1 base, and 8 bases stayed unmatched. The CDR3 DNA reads TGTGCCAGCAGCCACCATGACAGGGGTGGTTCCTACGAGCAGTACTTC. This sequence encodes CASSHHDRGGSYEQYF.

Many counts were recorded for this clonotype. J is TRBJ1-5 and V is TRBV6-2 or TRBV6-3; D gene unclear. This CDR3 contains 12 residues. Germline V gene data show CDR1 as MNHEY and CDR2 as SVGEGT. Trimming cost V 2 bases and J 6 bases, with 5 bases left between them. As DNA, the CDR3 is TGTGCCAGCAGTTACCCCCGTCAGCCCCAGCATTTT. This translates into CASSYPRQPQHF.

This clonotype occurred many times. CDR3 DNA: TGTGCCAGCAGTTCTCTGGGAGCCTACAATGAGCAGTTCTTC. This sequence encodes CASSSLGAYNEQFF. V and J are TRBV28 and TRBJ2-1; tentative D call: TRBD2 (5 bases). This CDR3 has 14 amino acids. The V end was cut by 4 bases, the J end by 2 bases, with 9 bases between. The germline V gene has CDR1 MDHEN and CDR2 SYDVKM.

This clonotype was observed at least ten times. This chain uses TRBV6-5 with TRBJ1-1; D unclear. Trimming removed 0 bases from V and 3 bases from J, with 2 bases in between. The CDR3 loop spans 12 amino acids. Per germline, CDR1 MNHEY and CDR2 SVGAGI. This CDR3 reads CASSYSDTEAFF. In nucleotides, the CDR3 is TGTGCCAGCAGTTACTCCGACACTGAAGCTTTCTTT.